This entry lists 22 T cell receptor beta chains sequenced from one sample in a study of blood T cell repertoires in COVID-19 (dated by TCRdb to the early 2020s). Library creation used the immunoSEQ multiplex PCR assay. TCRdb took over this immuneACCESS table, retaining in-frame rearrangements with V and J assigned. Such tables are incomplete; in checked studies, under half of the missing clones stem from an unresolved V gene, and the remainder is unexplained. This sample comprises 52,000 or so clones, about 92% of them detected only once. The ten largest make up about 2.9% of the sample. The sequenced sample was peripheral blood. These receptors came from a human donor in a cohort sampled during active COVID-19.

The chain recombines TRBV7-8 with TRBJ2-1; 10 bases agree with TRBD2. The germline V gene has CDR1 SGHVS and CDR2 FQNEAQ. The CDR3 spans 17 residues. V trimming: 6 bases; J trimming: 8 bases; junction bases outside the gene matches: 16. CDR3 sequence reads: CASSRLRSSGSIYEQFF. In DNA form, the CDR3 reads TGTGCCAGCAGTCGCTTACGTTCTAGCGGGAGTATCTATGAGCAGTTCTTC. Full variable domain (rest looked up from reference TRBV7-8 and TRBJ2-1): GAGVSQSPRYKVAKRGQDVALRCDPISGHVSLFWYQQALGQGPEFLTYFQNEAQLDKSGLPSDRFFAERPEGSVSTLKIQRTQQEDSAVYLCASSRLRSSGSIYEQFFGPGTRLTVL.

The V call is TRBV11-1, the J call TRBJ2-3, with D unclear. CDR1 SGHAT and CDR2 FQDESV come from the germline V gene (reference sequence). There are 16 residues in the CDR3. Trimming took off 5 bases at V and 0 bases at J, with 15 bases between the two ends. The CDR3 nucleotides read TGTGCCAGCAGCCAGTACTCTGGCGGCAGCACAGATACGCAGTATTTT. Encoded protein: CASSQYSGGSTDTQYF. Based on the CDR3 plus reference TRBV11-1 and TRBJ2-3, the full variable domain is EAEVAQSPRYKITEKSQAVAFWCDPISGHATLYWYRQILGQGPELLVQFQDESVVDDSQLPKDRFSAERLKGVDSTLKIQPAELGDSAMYLCASSQYSGGSTDTQYFGPGTRLTVL.

The J gene is TRBJ2-1, the V gene TRBV10-1; tentatively, D is TRBD1 (5 bases). Trimming stripped 3 bases from V and 0 bases from J, with 6 bases between. Germline V gives CDR1 WNHNN, CDR2 SYGVQD (reference sequence). This CDR3 comprises 14 residues. This chain's CDR3 is CASSEDSSYNEQFF. In DNA, the CDR3 is TGCGCCAGCAGTGAAGACAGCTCCTACAATGAGCAGTTCTTC.

This chain connects TRBV7-9 to TRBJ2-3; D unclear. V lost 5 bases, J lost 2 bases, and 5 bases lay in between. This CDR3 is built from 12 residues. CDR1 and CDR2 (germline): SEHNR, FQNEAQ (reference sequence). CDR3 residues: CASSPYTDTQYF. In DNA form, the CDR3 reads TGTGCCAGCAGCCCCTACACAGATACGCAGTATTTT.

The chain joins TRBV5-5 to TRBJ2-1, with 13 bases aligning to TRBD2. From germline, CDR1 is SGHKS and CDR2 YYEKEE (reference sequence). The junction had 6 bases not matched to a gene; V was cut back by 1 base and J by 5 bases. There are 17 residues in the CDR3. The CDR3 sequence: CASSLSGGTSGNNEQFF. CDR3 DNA sequence: TGTGCCAGCAGCTTGTCTGGGGGGACTAGCGGGAACAATGAGCAGTTCTTC.

The chain links TRBV6-1 to TRBJ1-2; D is uncertain. The CDR3 totals 13 residues. Germline lookup yields CDR1 MNHNS and CDR2 SASEGT. The V and J ends lost 2 bases and 2 bases respectively, with 6 bases between them. This CDR3 reads CASSEQKNYGYTF. CDR3 DNA: TGTGCCAGCAGTGAACAGAAGAACTATGGCTACACCTTC.

The V gene is TRBV19, the J gene TRBJ2-7; D remains ambiguous. There are 13 residues in the CDR3. Trimming took off 1 base at V and 0 bases at J, with 4 bases between the two ends. CDR1 is LNHDA and CDR2 is SQIVND in the germline V gene (reference sequence). CDR3 region: CASSIGSSYEQYF. For the CDR3, the DNA is TGTGCCAGTAGTATAGGGAGCTCCTACGAGCAGTACTTC.

V is TRBV7-9 and J is TRBJ2-7, with 7 bases fitting TRBD1. The V segment lost 5 bases and the J segment 6 bases; nucleotides outside the gene matches: 7. This CDR3 has 13 amino acids. Germline V lookup: CDR1 SEHNR, CDR2 FQNEAQ (reference sequence). The CDR3 region is CASSPTGPAEQYF. The CDR3 DNA reads TGTGCCAGCAGCCCGACAGGGCCAGCCGAGCAGTACTTC.

The V and J genes are TRBV27 and TRBJ1-6; the match to TRBD1 covers 9 bases. Trimming at V came to 2 bases and at J to 7 bases, leaving 3 bases not matched to a gene. The CDR3 has 15 residues. Germline CDR1 is MNHEY and CDR2 is SMNVEV (reference sequence). In nucleotides, the CDR3 is TGTGCCAGCAGTTTAGTGACAGGGGGAAATTCACCCCTCCACTTT. It translates to CASSLVTGGNSPLHF.

The chain links TRBV11-2 to TRBJ1-4; D remains unclear. The CDR3 runs 15 residues. The germline CDR1 and CDR2 sequences are SGHAT and FQNNGV. Trimming stripped 5 bases from V and 2 bases from J, with 12 bases between. The CDR3, as DNA: TGTGCCAGCAGCAGACAATCAGTCACTAATGAAAAACTGTTTTTT. Amino acids: CASSRQSVTNEKLFF. Using reference TRBV11-2 and TRBJ1-4 for the parts outside the CDR3, the full variable domain is EAGVAQSPRYKIIEKRQSVAFWCNPISGHATLYWYQQILGQGPKLLIQFQNNGVVDDSQLPKDRFSAERLKGVDSTLKIQPAKLEDSAVYLCASSRQSVTNEKLFFGSGTQLSVL.

The chain employs TRBV5-4 and TRBJ2-1; 7 bases are shared with TRBD1. CDR3 length equals 14 residues. Losses at the gene ends were 4 bases for V and 4 bases for J; bases not matched to a gene: 5. Germline-derived CDR1 and CDR2 are SGHNT and YYREEE (reference sequence). The CDR3 is CASSAQGPYNEQFF. The CDR3, as DNA: TGTGCCAGCAGCGCACAGGGGCCGTACAATGAGCAGTTCTTC.

The V call is TRBV28, the J call TRBJ2-7; TRBD1 aligns across 8 bases. V lost 4 bases and J lost 6; bases outside the gene matches: 11. The CDR3 totals 15 residues. CDR1 is MDHEN and CDR2 is SYDVKM in the germline V gene. CDR3 loop: CASSSQGADQFEQYF. CDR3 DNA: TGTGCCAGCAGTTCCCAGGGGGCAGACCAATTCGAGCAGTACTTC.

V and J are TRBV10-3 and TRBJ2-7; tentatively, D is TRBD1 (5 bases). Germline lookup yields CDR1 ENHRY and CDR2 SYGVKD. Trimming shortened V by 4 bases and J by 0 bases, and 10 bases separated the two germline ends. The CDR3 length is 14 residues. The CDR3 region is CAISGTNNSYEQYF. The CDR3 DNA sequence: TGTGCCATCAGTGGGACAAACAACTCCTACGAGCAGTACTTC.

The rearrangement joins TRBV6-5 to TRBJ1-2, with D tentatively TRBD1 (5 bases). The germline CDR1 and CDR2 sequences are MNHEY and SVGAGI. Trimming cost V 7 bases and J 2 bases, with 11 bases left between them. This CDR3 region has 13 residues. The CDR3: CASIPGPNYGYTF. CDR3 bases: TGTGCCAGCATACCAGGGCCGAACTATGGCTACACCTTC.

The chain has TRBV5-4 and TRBJ2-7; 11 bases align to TRBD2. The germline CDR1 and CDR2 sequences are SGHNT and YYREEE (reference sequence). Germline trimming cut 4 bases from V and 0 bases from J; bases unmatched to any gene: 6. The CDR3 runs to 16 residues. CDR3 nucleotide sequence: TGTGCCAGCAGCAGGACTAGCGGGTTAAGCTCCTACGAGCAGTACTTC. The encoded protein is CASSRTSGLSSYEQYF.

This chain links TRBV6-4 with TRBJ2-2; D remains unclear. With 0 bases removed from V and 1 base from J, the gap between germline ends came to 15 bases. This CDR3 contains 18 residues. Germline loops: CDR1 MRHNA, CDR2 SNTAGT. Written as DNA, the CDR3 is TGTGCCAGCAGTGACTCGATCGTTAGTGCTGAGAACACCGGGGAGCTGTTTTTT. Its translation is CASSDSIVSAENTGELFF.

V usage is TRBV3-1 (or the pseudogene TRBV3-2) and J usage is TRBJ1-3, with 10 positions matching TRBD1. The germline V gene has CDR1 LGHDT and CDR2 YNNKEL (reference sequence). This CDR3 contains 21 residues. J lost 1 base, V lost 2 bases, and 17 bases had no gene match. The CDR3 DNA sequence: TGTGCCAGCAGCCAAAGAATTACGGGACAGGGGTTTGGTGTATCTGGAAACACCATATATTTT. It yields the protein CASSQRITGQGFGVSGNTIYF.

CDR3 nucleotides: TGTGCCACCAGTGATCCCTCTCGCTACGAGCAGTACTTC. It specifies CATSDPSRYEQYF. This sequence joins TRBV24-1 and TRBJ2-7; D call uncertain. The CDR3 contains 13 residues. Between the trimmed V and J ends, which lost 3 bases and 3 bases, there was a span of 8 bases. The germline gives CDR1 KGHDR, CDR2 SFDVKD.

The J gene is TRBJ2-4, the V gene TRBV7-9; D might be TRBD1 (6 bases). CDR3 length equals 15 residues. Germline CDR1 SEHNR, CDR2 FQNEAQ (reference sequence). The V end lost 4 bases, the J end lost 8 bases, and 18 bases lay between the germline ends. In DNA form, the CDR3 reads TGTGCCAGCAGCTCTACAGGACGGCCAGGGGACATTCAGTACTTC. It yields the protein CASSSTGRPGDIQYF.

The rearrangement joins TRBV28 to TRBJ2-7; D is unresolved. Germline lookup yields CDR1 MDHEN and CDR2 SYDVKM. The CDR3 has 13 residues. Trimming cost V 10 bases and J 0 bases, with 13 bases left between them. The DNA of the CDR3 is TGTGCCACTAGACGGGTTAGCTCCTACGAGCAGTACTTC. Its protein is CATRRVSSYEQYF. The full variable domain, with the rest looked up from reference TRBV28 and TRBJ2-7, is DVKVTQSSRYLVKRTGEKVFLECVQDMDHENMFWYRQDPGLGLRLIYFSYDVKMKEKGDIPEGYSVSREKKERFSLILESASTNQTSMYLCATRRVSSYEQYFGPGTRLTVT.

The chain is built from TRBV3-1 (or the pseudogene TRBV3-2) and TRBJ1-5; D not certain. The CDR3 is made up of 15 amino acids. CDR1 and CDR2 from the germline V gene are LGHDT and YNNKEL (reference sequence). V was cut by 0 bases and J by 5 bases, with 11 bases left in between. The CDR3 loop is CASSQDPLRDQPQHF. The CDR3 DNA reads as TGTGCCAGCAGCCAAGACCCACTACGGGATCAGCCCCAGCATTTT.

This rearrangement joins TRBV19 to TRBJ1-5; TRBD1 might be the D (5 bases). This CDR3 comprises 14 residues. Deletions cut 3 bases from V and 7 bases from J, with 13 bases between. In germline, CDR1 is LNHDA, CDR2 SQIVND (reference sequence). DNA of the CDR3: TGTGCCAGTAGTATGGGGCCGGGGGGACAGCCCCAGCATTTT. It encodes CASSMGPGGQPQHF. Filled out from reference TRBV19 and TRBJ1-5, the complete variable domain reads DGGITQSPKYLFRKEGQNVTLSCEQNLNHDAMYWYRQDPGQGLRLIYYSQIVNDFQKGDIAEGYSVSREKKESFPLTVTSAQKNPTAFYLCASSMGPGGQPQHFGDGTRLSIL.